The clone carrying this T cell receptor beta chain was observed a few times. Its antigen remains unknown. TCRdb's copy holds only in-frame clones and misses some; the assay was immunoSEQ multiplex PCR. The sample records 45,000 to 60,000 clones, 92% being singletons. There are 14 residues in the CDR3. The V gene lost 9 bases and the J gene lost 0 bases, with 15 bases spanning the gap. Per germline, CDR1 LNHDA and CDR2 SQIVND (reference sequence). The data are from a study of graft-versus-host responses after intestinal transplantation. Study-level points and caveats: Graft-donor T cell macrochimerism in patients accompanied high graft-versus-host to host-versus-graft clonal ratios in allografts.

The sequence derives from a human donor who was the organ donor for an intestinal transplant. This sample comprised unstimulated CD4+ T cells sorted from spleen or lymph node cells, obtained before transplant. This sequence joins TRBV19 and TRBJ2-7, with a tentative D call TRBD2 (5 bases). CDR3 coding DNA: TGTGCCAGCAGGAGGACCGAGAGCTCCTACGAGCAGTACTTC. Encoded protein: CASRRTESSYEQYF.